Following are 19 T cell receptor beta chains from one sample sequenced in a study of identifying expanded T cells in peripheral blood. Here immunoSEQ multiplex PCR was the method, and the copy in TCRdb shows in-frame clones only, minus some. The table lists 75,000 to 90,000 clones, 70% to 90% of them singletons. The sequencing sample was made of blood. The receptors derive from a person aged 18-69 years in good health.

The rearrangement links TRBV10-3 to TRBJ1-2; weak D call: TRBD1 (5 bases). CDR1 is ENHRY and CDR2 is SYGVKD in the germline V gene. The CDR3 has 14 amino acids. V lost 5 bases, J lost 1 base, and 11 bases lay in between. The CDR3 DNA reads TGTGCCATCAGTCAGGGAGAACTTAACTATGGCTACACCTTC. Residues: CAISQGELNYGYTF.

CDR3 DNA: TGCGCCAGCAGTCAGGGTCAAATGACCGGGGAGCTGTTTTTT. It yields the protein CASSQGQMTGELFF. J is TRBJ2-2 and V is TRBV5-1, with D possibly being TRBD1 (5 bases). The germline V gene encodes CDR1 SGHRS and CDR2 YFSETQ. Trimming cost V 5 bases and J 5 bases, with 13 bases left between them. The length of the CDR3 is 14 residues.

The chain links TRBV25-1 to TRBJ1-4, with D maybe TRBD1 (6 bases). Trimming pared 8 bases from V and 0 bases from J, leaving 13 bases between. Per germline, CDR1 MGHDK and CDR2 SYGVNS. This CDR3 has 15 residues. CDR3 sequence: CASGWGHSTNEKLFF. The DNA of the CDR3 is TGTGCCAGCGGGTGGGGACACTCAACTAATGAAAAACTGTTTTTT.

As DNA, the CDR3 is TGTGCCAGCAGCTTAAACAGCTATGAGAACACTGAAGCTTTCTTT. Its translation: CASSLNSYENTEAFF. The genes are TRBV11-3 and TRBJ1-1; D not certain. Trimming took off 2 bases at V and 1 base at J, with 11 bases between the two ends. The CDR3 consists of 15 residues. CDR1 is SGHNT, CDR2 YENEEA, per germline.

The V call is TRBV10-1, the J call TRBJ2-3; 7 bases map to TRBD1. The CDR3 is made up of 15 amino acids. From germline, CDR1 is WNHNN and CDR2 SYGVQD (reference sequence). Germline trimming cut 3 bases from V and 1 base from J; bases unmatched to any gene: 4. DNA of the CDR3: TGCGCCAGCAGTGACGGGACAGTCGGCACAGATACGCAGTATTTT. Residues: CASSDGTVGTDTQYF.

This rearrangement joins TRBV9 to TRBJ1-2, with D unclear. Germline CDR1 reads SGDLS; CDR2 reads YYNGEE. The V gene lost 1 base and the J gene lost 7 bases, with 17 bases spanning the gap. The CDR3 consists of 15 residues. CDR3 loop: CASSVSNGGIAGYTF. The CDR3 region has the DNA TGTGCCAGCAGCGTAAGCAACGGAGGAATTGCTGGCTACACCTTC. The whole variable domain, filled in from reference TRBV9 and TRBJ1-2, reads DSGVTQTPKHLITATGQRVTLRCSPRSGDLSVYWYQQSLDQGLQFLIQYYNGEERAKGNILERFSAQQFPDLHSELNLSSLELGDSALYFCASSVSNGGIAGYTFGSGTRLTVV.

The chain combines TRBV9 with TRBJ1-1, with D perhaps TRBD1 (5 bases). The V end lost 4 bases, the J end lost 1 base, and 11 bases lay between the germline ends. The CDR3 length is 14 residues. Germline lookup yields CDR1 SGDLS and CDR2 YYNGEE. The CDR3 is CASSPSGGNTEAFF. Here the CDR3 DNA reads TGTGCCAGCAGCCCTAGTGGGGGGAACACTGAAGCTTTCTTT.

V usage is TRBV5-4 and J usage is TRBJ1-1, with D perhaps TRBD1 (5 bases). V gave up 4 bases and J gave up 4 bases, with 11 bases separating them. Per the germline V gene, CDR1 is SGHNT and CDR2 is YYREEE (reference sequence). This CDR3 is built from 13 residues. The CDR3 reads CASSPAGITEAFF. In DNA form, the CDR3 reads TGTGCCAGCAGCCCCGCAGGGATCACTGAAGCTTTCTTT. The variable domain in full, with the rest retrieved from reference TRBV5-4 and TRBJ1-1, is ETGVTQSPTHLIKTRGQQVTLRCSSQSGHNTVSWYQQALGQGPQFIFQYYREEENGRGNFPPRFSGLQFPNYSSELNVNALELDDSALYLCASSPAGITEAFFGQGTRLTVV.

The V and J genes are TRBV2 and TRBJ1-2, with TRBD1 as a possible D gene (6 bases). The CDR3 loop spans 14 amino acids. The germline V gene has CDR1 SNHLY and CDR2 FYNNEI. Trimming took off 7 bases at V and 8 bases at J, with 20 bases between the two ends. CDR3 loop: CASTRGGTLTGYTF. The CDR3 DNA reads TGTGCCAGCACCCGCGGGGGGACATTAACCGGCTACACCTTC.

CDR3 protein: CASSSGLQETQYF. The CDR3 DNA reads as TGTGCCAGCAGCTCCGGGCTCCAAGAGACCCAGTACTTC. The genes are TRBV7-2 and TRBJ2-5; D unclear. The V gene lost 4 bases and the J gene lost 1 base, with 7 bases spanning the gap. This CDR3 spans 13 amino acids. The germline V gene has CDR1 SGHTA and CDR2 FQGNSA.

The genes are TRBV21-1 and TRBJ2-7; the listed D gene, TRBD1, was not tested against the DNA. TRBV21-1 is a pseudogene segment. This CDR3 region has 16 residues. The CDR3 loop reads CASKDLTGLKPYEQYF. The CDR3 DNA is TGTGCCAGCAAAGATCTGACAGGGCTAAAACCTTACGAGCAGTACTTC.

This clone appeared a single time. The chain joins TRBV5-4 to TRBJ1-2; no clear D. Germline V gene data show CDR1 as SGHNT and CDR2 as YYREEE (reference sequence). The CDR3 length is 15 residues. The V end was cut by 3 bases, the J end by 8 bases, with 20 bases between. The CDR3 bases are TGTGCCAGCAGCTCAGGCCCTGAGAGGGATATAGGCTACACCTTC. It codes for CASSSGPERDIGYTF.

The V gene is TRBV30, the J gene TRBJ1-1, with D possibly being TRBD1 (6 bases). CDR1 and CDR2 (germline): GTSNPN, SVGIG (reference sequence). The CDR3 has 15 residues. V was clipped by 5 bases and J by 1 base, with 17 bases between them. DNA of the CDR3: TGTGCCTGGGTGAAACAGGGATGGACGAACACTGAAGCTTTCTTT. Translation gives CAWVKQGWTNTEAFF. Complete variable domain (other parts from reference TRBV30 and TRBJ1-1): SQTIHQWPATLVQPVGSPLSLECTVEGTSNPNLYWYRQAAGRGLQLLFYSVGIGQISSEVPQNLSASRPQDRQFILSSKKLLLSDSGFYLCAWVKQGWTNTEAFFGQGTRLTVV.

The genes are TRBV15 and TRBJ1-1, with a tentative D call TRBD1 (5 bases). Trimming cost V 0 bases and J 9 bases, with 11 bases left between them. CDR3 size: 13 residues. Germline-derived CDR1 and CDR2 are LNHNV and YYDKDF (reference sequence). The CDR3 loop is CATSRDPGTKAFF. DNA of the CDR3: TGTGCCACCAGCAGAGACCCCGGGACTAAAGCTTTCTTT.

The V call is TRBV7-8, the J call TRBJ2-3; perhaps TRBD2 as D (6 bases). The CDR3 spans 20 residues. V was shortened by 5 bases and J by 2 bases, with 29 bases between the two germline ends. Per germline, CDR1 SGHVS and CDR2 FQNEAQ. DNA for the CDR3: TGTGCCAGCAGCCCATGGGGCATGATGTCTAGCGTGTGGTACACAGATACGCAGTATTTT. Translated, it gives CASSPWGMMSSVWYTDTQYF. Combining the CDR3 with reference TRBV7-8 and TRBJ2-3 gives the whole variable domain GAGVSQSPRYKVAKRGQDVALRCDPISGHVSLFWYQQALGQGPEFLTYFQNEAQLDKSGLPSDRFFAERPEGSVSTLKIQRTQQEDSAVYLCASSPWGMMSSVWYTDTQYFGPGTRLTVL.

V usage is TRBV5-6 and J usage is TRBJ1-1; the match to TRBD1 covers 11 bases. Trimming cost V 4 bases and J 1 base; bases outside gene matches: 3. The germline V gene encodes CDR1 SGHDT and CDR2 YYEEEE. This CDR3 has 15 amino acids. CDR3 amino acids: CASSADRGRNTEAFF. The DNA of the CDR3 is TGTGCCAGCAGCGCGGACAGGGGGCGGAACACTGAAGCTTTCTTT.

The genes are TRBV14 and TRBJ1-2; 9 bases map to TRBD1. The CDR3 contains 14 residues. The trim removed 0 bases at V and 8 bases at J, leaving 4 bases unmatched. Germline lookup yields CDR1 SGHDN and CDR2 FVKESK. CDR3 sequence (DNA): TGTGCCAGCAGCCAAGAGAGGACAGGGGTCGGCTACACCTTC. This encodes CASSQERTGVGYTF. Looking up the rest from reference TRBV14 and TRBJ1-2 gives the full variable domain: EAGVTQFPSHSVIEKGQTVTLRCDPISGHDNLYWYRRVMGKEIKFLLHFVKESKQDESGMPNNRFLAERTGGTYSTLKVQPAELEDSGVYFCASSQERTGVGYTFGSGTRLTVV.

The chain employs TRBV13 and TRBJ1-2, with 11 bases fitting TRBD1. There are 17 residues in the CDR3. V lost 5 bases and J lost 5; bases outside the gene matches: 13. Germline V gene lookup returns CDR1 PRHDT and CDR2 FYEKMQ (reference sequence). The CDR3 protein is CASSPRTGGAIRYGYTF. The CDR3 region has the DNA TGTGCCAGCAGCCCCCGGACAGGGGGCGCGATAAGGTATGGCTACACCTTC.

V usage is TRBV6-1 and J usage is TRBJ2-1, with a weak D call TRBD1 (5 bases). This CDR3 has 15 residues. CDR1 is MNHNS, CDR2 SASEGT, per germline. The V gene lost 3 bases and the J gene lost 0 bases, with 9 bases spanning the gap. Written as DNA, the CDR3 is TGTGCCAGCAGTGACAGGGTCAGCTCCTACAATGAGCAGTTCTTC. Translation gives CASSDRVSSYNEQFF.